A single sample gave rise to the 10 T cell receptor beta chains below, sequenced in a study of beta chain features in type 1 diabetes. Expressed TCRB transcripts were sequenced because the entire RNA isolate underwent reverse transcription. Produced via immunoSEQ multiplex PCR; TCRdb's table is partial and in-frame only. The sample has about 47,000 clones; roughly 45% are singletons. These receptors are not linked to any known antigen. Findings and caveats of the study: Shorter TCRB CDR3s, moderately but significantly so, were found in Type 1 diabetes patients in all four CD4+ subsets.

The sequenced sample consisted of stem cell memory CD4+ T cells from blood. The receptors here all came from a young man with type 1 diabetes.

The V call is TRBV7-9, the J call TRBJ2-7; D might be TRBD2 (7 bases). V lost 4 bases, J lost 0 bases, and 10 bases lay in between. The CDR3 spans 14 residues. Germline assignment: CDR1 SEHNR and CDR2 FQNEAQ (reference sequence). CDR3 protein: CASSWGGVSYEQYF. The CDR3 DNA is TGTGCCAGCAGCTGGGGGGGCGTCTCCTACGAGCAGTACTTC.

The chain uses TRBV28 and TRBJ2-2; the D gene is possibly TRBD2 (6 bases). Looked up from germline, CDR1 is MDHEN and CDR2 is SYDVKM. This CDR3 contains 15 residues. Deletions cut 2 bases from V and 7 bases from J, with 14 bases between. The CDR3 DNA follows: TGTGCCAGCAGTTTACGGGAGAGCGGTAACGGGGAGCTGTTTTTT. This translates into CASSLRESGNGELFF.

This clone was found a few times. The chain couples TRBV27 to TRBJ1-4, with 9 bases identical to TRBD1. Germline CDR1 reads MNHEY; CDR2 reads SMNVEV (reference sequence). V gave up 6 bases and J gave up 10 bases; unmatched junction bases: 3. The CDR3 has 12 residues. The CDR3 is CASRPTGGKLFF. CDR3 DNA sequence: TGTGCCAGCAGGCCGACAGGGGGAAAACTGTTTTTT.

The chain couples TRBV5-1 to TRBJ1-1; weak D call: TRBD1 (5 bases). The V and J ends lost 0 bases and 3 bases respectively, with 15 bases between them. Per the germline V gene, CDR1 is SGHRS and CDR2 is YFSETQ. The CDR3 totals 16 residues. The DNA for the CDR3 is TGCGCCAGCAGCTTGGTCCCCGCCGGGGGGGACACTGAAGCTTTCTTT. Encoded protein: CASSLVPAGGDTEAFF.

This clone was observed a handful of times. This CDR3 is CATSRGDRRDYGYTF. CDR3 in DNA: TGTGCCACCAGCAGGGGGGACAGGAGAGACTATGGCTACACCTTC. The chain couples TRBV15 to TRBJ1-2; 8 positions match TRBD1. Germline CDR1 is LNHNV and CDR2 is YYDKDF (reference sequence). The V segment lost 3 bases and the J segment 3 bases; nucleotides outside the gene matches: 6. This CDR3 spans 15 amino acids.

CDR3 region: CASSEGPRNYNEQFF. CDR3 nucleotides: TGTGCCAGCAGCGAGGGGCCTAGGAACTACAATGAGCAGTTCTTC. V and J are TRBV9 and TRBJ2-1; TRBD1 is a possible D gene (5 bases). The CDR3 extends over 15 amino acids. Between the trimmed V and J ends, which lost 3 bases and 3 bases, there was a span of 13 bases. Germline lookup yields CDR1 SGDLS and CDR2 YYNGEE.

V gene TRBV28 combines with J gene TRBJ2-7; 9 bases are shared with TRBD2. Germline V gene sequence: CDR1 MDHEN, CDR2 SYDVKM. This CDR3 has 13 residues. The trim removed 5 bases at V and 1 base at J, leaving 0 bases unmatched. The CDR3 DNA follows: TGTGCCAGCAGTCTAGCGGGGTCCTACGAGCAGTACTTC. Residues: CASSLAGSYEQYF.

The CDR3 loop reads CASSITGGNNEQFF. Here the CDR3 DNA reads TGTGCCAGTAGTATCACGGGAGGCAATAATGAGCAGTTCTTC. This chain joins TRBV19 and TRBJ2-1, with 7 bases identical to TRBD2. Germline V CDR1 and CDR2: LNHDA, SQIVND (reference sequence). The CDR3 is 14 residues long. V was pared by 3 bases and J by 7 bases, with 6 bases of the junction left unmatched.

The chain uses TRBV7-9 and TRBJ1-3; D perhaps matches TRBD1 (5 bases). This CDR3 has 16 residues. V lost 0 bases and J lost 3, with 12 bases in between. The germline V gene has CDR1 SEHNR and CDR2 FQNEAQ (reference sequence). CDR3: CASSLAPPGGGNTIYF. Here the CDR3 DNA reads TGTGCCAGCAGCTTAGCCCCCCCGGGGGGTGGAAACACCATATATTTT.

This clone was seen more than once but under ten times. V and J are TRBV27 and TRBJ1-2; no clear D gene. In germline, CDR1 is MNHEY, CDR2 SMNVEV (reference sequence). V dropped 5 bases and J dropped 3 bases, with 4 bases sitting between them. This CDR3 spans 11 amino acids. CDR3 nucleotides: TGTGCCAGCAGTGGCTACTATGGCTACACCTTC. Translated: CASSGYYGYTF.